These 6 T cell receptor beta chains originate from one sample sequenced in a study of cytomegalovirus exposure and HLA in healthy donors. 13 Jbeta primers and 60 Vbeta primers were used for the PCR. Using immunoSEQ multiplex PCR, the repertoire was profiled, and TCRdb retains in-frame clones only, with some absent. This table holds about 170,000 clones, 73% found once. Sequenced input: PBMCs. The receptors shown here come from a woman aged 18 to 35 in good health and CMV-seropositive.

The CDR3: CASSLLKTGRMETQYF. Here the CDR3 DNA reads TGTGCCAGCAGTTTATTAAAGACAGGGAGAATGGAGACCCAGTACTTC. V gene TRBV27 combines with J gene TRBJ2-5; 7 nucleotides align to TRBD1. V shed 1 base and J 5 bases; nucleotides not matched to a gene: 10. The CDR3 totals 16 residues. Germline V gene data show CDR1 as MNHEY and CDR2 as SMNVEV (reference sequence).

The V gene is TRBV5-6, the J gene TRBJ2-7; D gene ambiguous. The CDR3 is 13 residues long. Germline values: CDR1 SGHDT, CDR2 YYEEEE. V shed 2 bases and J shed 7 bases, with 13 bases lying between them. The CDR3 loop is CASSFGSRVEQYF. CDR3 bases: TGTGCCAGCAGCTTTGGCAGCCGGGTTGAGCAGTACTTC.

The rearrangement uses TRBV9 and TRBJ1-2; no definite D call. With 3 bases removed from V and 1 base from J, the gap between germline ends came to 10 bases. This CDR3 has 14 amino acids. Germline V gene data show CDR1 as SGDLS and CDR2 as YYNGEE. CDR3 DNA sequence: TGTGCCAGCAGCGGGGCTTATGGTAACTATGGCTACACCTTC. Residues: CASSGAYGNYGYTF.

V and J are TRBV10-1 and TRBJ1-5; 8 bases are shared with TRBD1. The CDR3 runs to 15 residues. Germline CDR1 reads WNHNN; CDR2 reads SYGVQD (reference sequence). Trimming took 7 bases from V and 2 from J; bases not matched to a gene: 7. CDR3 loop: CASTPETGGNQPQHF. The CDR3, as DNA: TGCGCCAGCACCCCCGAGACAGGGGGCAATCAGCCCCAGCATTTT.

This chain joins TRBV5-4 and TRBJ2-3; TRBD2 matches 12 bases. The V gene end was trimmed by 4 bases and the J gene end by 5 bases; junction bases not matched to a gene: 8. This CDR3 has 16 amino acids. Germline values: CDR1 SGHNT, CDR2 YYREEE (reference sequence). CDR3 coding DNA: TGTGCCAGCAGCCTACGACTAGCGGGGGCGGGAGATACGCAGTATTTT. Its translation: CASSLRLAGAGDTQYF.

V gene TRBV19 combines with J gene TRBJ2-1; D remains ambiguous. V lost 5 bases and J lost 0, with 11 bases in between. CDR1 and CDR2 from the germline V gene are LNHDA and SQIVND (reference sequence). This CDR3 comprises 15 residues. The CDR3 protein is CASSLTDSSYNEQFF. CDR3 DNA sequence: TGTGCCAGTAGTTTAACAGATAGCTCCTACAATGAGCAGTTCTTC.